This TCR beta chain originates from a study of cytomegalovirus exposure and HLA in healthy donors. Findings of the study overall: Sequence variants that were highly shared formed a cluster that was likely a sequencing artifact. Excluded: some indistinguishable V segments such as TRBV6-2 and TRBV6-3.

Of note for this clone: The antigen is not known.

PCR primers comprised 60 Vbeta and 13 Jbeta primers. Profiling relied on immunoSEQ multiplex PCR, and the TCRdb table lists in-frame clones only, not all of them. The table has 130,000 to 150,000 clones, more than 75% seen once. CDR1 and CDR2 (germline): SGHRS, YFSETQ. J gave up 5 bases and V 5 bases, and 13 bases lay outside the gene matches. This CDR3 spans 16 amino acids. This chain joins TRBV5-1 and TRBJ2-5; TRBD2 matches at 9 bases. The sample taken for sequencing was PBMCs. The clonotype comes from a woman aged 18-29 years in good health and CMV-seropositive. The CDR3 sequence: CASSRSQRGALETQYF. CDR3 sequence (DNA): TGCGCCAGCAGTCGGAGCCAGCGGGGGGCGTTGGAGACCCAGTACTTC.